This T cell receptor beta chain was captured in a study of cytomegalovirus exposure and HLA in healthy donors. The CDR3 sequence is 15 residues long. The germline CDR1 and CDR2 sequences are SQVTM and ANQGSEA. V was cut by 6 bases and J by 4 bases, with 21 bases left in between. Among the donors, all were healthy bone marrow donors. Whereas donors were nominally healthy upon sampling, unrecorded immune exposures were probable. PCR was performed using 60 Vbeta and 13 Jbeta primers. The data were produced by immunoSEQ multiplex PCR, yet TCRdb's version contains in-frame clones alone and is incomplete. Among about 180,000 clones listed, about 79% were seen once. Findings and limits, study-wide: Highly shared sequence variants in one cluster were likely a sequencing artifact. Confirmation was obtained in vitro that a few CMV-associated chains are specific for CMV antigens.

On this clone itself: The antigen is not known.

The gene calls are TRBV29-1 and TRBJ1-2; the D gene is possibly TRBD1 (5 bases). The sequence was obtained from a man between 18 and 35 years old in good health and CMV-seronegative. The sequenced material came from PBMCs. The CDR3 is CSVSERGTGRYGYTF. The CDR3 DNA sequence: TGCAGCGTCAGCGAAAGGGGTACTGGTCGCTATGGCTACACCTTC.